A selection of T cell receptor beta chains follows, all from one sample in a study of blood T cell repertoires in COVID-19. Some clones are missing from TCRdb's copy, which holds only in-frame ones; the method was immunoSEQ multiplex PCR. This sample has about 90,000 clones, with 75% to 95% found just once. Source material: peripheral blood. These receptors all stem from a human donor with active COVID-19. The donor label of this sample is uncertain. Both conserved end residues are part of each CDR3. Each record gives: V gene, D gene, clone size, J gene, CDR3 protein, CDR3 DNA. The D gene is left open where the match is weak. Clone sizes are given selectively: once, few, many, or a class where the clone is expanded.

V: TRBV6-1
D: TRBD1
size: .
J: TRBJ1-2
CDR3: CASSDGGTGGPYGYTF
DNA: TGTGCCAGCAGTGATGGAGGGACAGGGGGCCCCTATGGCTACACCTTC

V: TRBV2
D: TRBD1
size: .
J: TRBJ2-3
CDR3: CASKVTGVITDTQYF
DNA: TGTGCCAGCAAAGTCACAGGGGTGATCACAGATACGCAGTATTTT

V: TRBV6-5
D: TRBD1
size: .
J: TRBJ2-2
CDR3: CASRDRLNTGELFF
DNA: TGTGCCAGCAGGGACAGGCTTAACACCGGGGAGCTGTTTTTT

V: TRBV9
D: .
size: .
J: TRBJ1-1
CDR3: CASSVRGGEAFF
DNA: TGTGCCAGCAGCGTTCGCGGAGGTGAAGCTTTCTTT

V: TRBV6-5
D: TRBD2
size: .
J: TRBJ2-1
CDR3: CASRGRGGNEQFF
DNA: TGTGCCAGCAGAGGTCGGGGGGGCAATGAGCAGTTCTTC

V: TRBV10-3
D: TRBD1
size: .
J: TRBJ1-3
CDR3: CAISKTGAAGNTIYF
DNA: TGTGCCATCAGCAAAACAGGGGCTGCCGGAAACACCATATATTTT

V: TRBV6-1
D: .
size: .
J: TRBJ1-6
CDR3: CASSERESSYNSPLHF
DNA: TGTGCCAGCAGTGAGCGAGAGAGCTCCTATAATTCACCCCTCCACTTT

V: TRBV5-4
D: .
size: few
J: TRBJ2-1
CDR3: CASSLAGLYNEQFF
DNA: TGTGCCAGCAGCCTCGCCGGTCTTTACAATGAGCAGTTCTTC

V: TRBV5-8
D: TRBD1
size: .
J: TRBJ1-4
CDR3: CASSLTGVEKLFF
DNA: TGTGCCAGCAGCTTGACAGGGGTTGAAAAACTGTTTTTT

V: TRBV11-2
D: .
size: .
J: TRBJ1-1
CDR3: CASSLWQANTEAFF
DNA: TGTGCCAGCAGCTTATGGCAGGCTAACACTGAAGCTTTCTTT

V: TRBV24-1
D: .
size: .
J: TRBJ1-1
CDR3: CATSDIAGKNTEAFF
DNA: TGTGCCACCAGTGATATCGCAGGGAAAAACACTGAAGCTTTCTTT

V: TRBV3-1/TRBV3-2
D: .
size: .
J: TRBJ1-6
CDR3: CASSQIRQGSSYNSPLHF
DNA: TGTGCCAGCAGCCAGATCAGGCAGGGGAGCTCCTATAATTCACCCCTCCACTTT

V: TRBV19
D: TRBD1
size: .
J: TRBJ2-7
CDR3: CASKVRDSSYEQYF
DNA: TGTGCCAGTAAGGTGAGGGACAGCTCCTACGAGCAGTACTTC

V: TRBV6-4
D: .
size: .
J: TRBJ1-2
CDR3: CASSPLQGSGYGYTF
DNA: TGTGCCAGCAGTCCCCTACAGGGATCGGGCTATGGCTACACCTTC

V: TRBV18
D: .
size: .
J: TRBJ2-4
CDR3: CASSLVYGRREAKNIQYF
DNA: TGTGCCAGCTCCCTGGTCTACGGGCGGAGGGAAGCCAAAAACATTCAGTACTTC

V: TRBV5-1
D: TRBD1
size: .
J: TRBJ2-3
CDR3: CASSLGTGADTQYF
DNA: TGCGCCAGCAGCTTGGGGACAGGGGCAGATACGCAGTATTTT

V: TRBV7-9
D: .
size: .
J: TRBJ1-6
CDR3: CASSSTAVGNSPLHF
DNA: TGTGCCAGCAGCTCCACCGCAGTGGGCAATTCACCCCTCCACTTT

V: TRBV15
D: .
size: .
J: TRBJ2-3
CDR3: CATSRVSGGGTDTQYF
DNA: TGTGCCACCAGCAGAGTTTCAGGGGGAGGAACAGATACGCAGTATTTT

V: TRBV29-1
D: .
size: .
J: TRBJ1-1
CDR3: CSVRGRGLWTEAFF
DNA: TGCAGCGTTCGAGGCAGGGGCTTATGGACTGAAGCTTTCTTT

V: TRBV27
D: TRBD1
size: few
J: TRBJ2-7
CDR3: CASSGDTTGTGTYEQYF
DNA: TGTGCCAGCAGTGGGGATACCACCGGGACAGGGACCTACGAGCAGTACTTC

V: TRBV5-4
D: TRBD2
size: .
J: TRBJ2-5
CDR3: CASTGGGGQTQYF
DNA: TGTGCCAGCACCGGGGGGGGAGGTCAGACCCAGTACTTC

V: TRBV18
D: .
size: .
J: TRBJ1-6
CDR3: CASSPSAGGGSPLHF
DNA: TGTGCCAGCTCACCTTCGGCGGGAGGGGGTTCACCCCTCCACTTT

V: TRBV7-9
D: TRBD1
size: few
J: TRBJ2-7
CDR3: CASSFPGTALHEQYF
DNA: TGTGCCAGCAGCTTCCCCGGGACAGCTCTCCACGAGCAGTACTTC

V: TRBV4-1
D: .
size: .
J: TRBJ2-3
CDR3: CASSQRGGAGTDTQYF
DNA: TGCGCCAGCAGCCAAAGGGGGGGGGCCGGCACAGATACGCAGTATTTT

V: TRBV6-5
D: .
size: .
J: TRBJ1-2
CDR3: CASSYLGGGSYGYTF
DNA: TGTGCCAGCTCCTACCTTGGGGGGGGCAGCTATGGCTACACCTTC

V: TRBV10-3
D: .
size: .
J: TRBJ1-5
CDR3: CAISGEVNQPQHF
DNA: TGTGCCATCAGTGGGGAGGTAAATCAGCCCCAGCATTTT

V: TRBV19
D: .
size: .
J: TRBJ1-5
CDR3: CASSILPGQPQHF
DNA: TGTGCCAGTAGTATCCTCCCGGGTCAGCCCCAGCATTTT

V: TRBV7-2
D: .
size: .
J: TRBJ1-2
CDR3: CASSLATQSQNYGYTF
DNA: TGTGCCAGCAGCTTAGCTACCCAGTCGCAAAACTATGGCTACACCTTC

V: TRBV9
D: TRBD1
size: .
J: TRBJ2-7
CDR3: CASSMSGTGGNEQYF
DNA: TGTGCCAGCAGCATGTCCGGGACAGGGGGCAACGAGCAGTACTTC

V: TRBV9
D: .
size: once
J: TRBJ1-2
CDR3: CASSRTPGQINYGYTF
DNA: TGTGCCAGCAGCCGAACCCCGGGACAAATAAACTATGGCTACACCTTC

V: TRBV5-4
D: .
size: .
J: TRBJ2-5
CDR3: CASSLDRIQETQYF
DNA: TGTGCCAGCAGCTTGGACAGGATCCAAGAGACCCAGTACTTC

V: TRBV5-1
D: TRBD2
size: .
J: TRBJ2-3
CDR3: CASSSELAGGTDTQYF
DNA: TGCGCCAGCAGCTCCGAACTAGCGGGGGGCACAGATACGCAGTATTTT

V: TRBV15
D: TRBD1
size: .
J: TRBJ1-1
CDR3: CATSTDPGQGMVWAFF
DNA: TGTGCCACCAGCACGGACCCGGGACAGGGCATGGTTTGGGCTTTCTTT

V: TRBV7-9
D: TRBD2
size: .
J: TRBJ2-7
CDR3: CASSPHSAGRSYEQYF
DNA: TGTGCCAGCAGCCCACATTCAGCGGGACGCTCCTACGAGCAGTACTTC

V: TRBV5-1
D: .
size: .
J: TRBJ2-1
CDR3: CASSLVAPDEQFF
DNA: TGCGCCAGCAGCTTGGTGGCCCCTGATGAGCAGTTCTTC

V: TRBV4-2
D: TRBD2
size: .
J: TRBJ2-5
CDR3: CASTRSLPRRTSGGGQETQYF
DNA: TGTGCCAGCACCCGGAGCCTACCGCGGCGGACTAGCGGGGGGGGTCAAGAGACCCAGTACTTC

V: TRBV27
D: TRBD1
size: .
J: TRBJ1-5
CDR3: CASSPTWTGEQPQHF
DNA: TGTGCCAGCAGTCCCACTTGGACAGGGGAACAGCCCCAGCATTTT

V: TRBV19
D: .
size: .
J: TRBJ1-5
CDR3: CASVLTGASNQPQHF
DNA: TGTGCCAGTGTATTAACAGGAGCCAGCAATCAGCCCCAGCATTTT

V: TRBV3-1/TRBV3-2
D: TRBD2
size: .
J: TRBJ2-1
CDR3: CASSSTSGGGYEQFF
DNA: TGTGCCAGCAGCTCGACTAGCGGGGGGGGTTATGAGCAGTTCTTC

V: TRBV6-5
D: .
size: once
J: TRBJ1-1
CDR3: CASSYGRGLANTEAFF
DNA: TGTGCCAGCAGTTACGGACGGGGACTGGCGAACACTGAAGCTTTCTTT

V: TRBV4-3
D: TRBD1
size: .
J: TRBJ2-7
CDR3: CASSQAGTGQDEQYF
DNA: TGCGCCAGCAGCCAAGCGGGGACAGGGCAGGACGAGCAGTACTTC

V: TRBV2
D: .
size: .
J: TRBJ2-7
CDR3: CASVLTDEQYF
DNA: TGTGCCAGCGTACTAACTGACGAGCAGTACTTC

V: TRBV7-9
D: .
size: .
J: TRBJ1-2
CDR3: CASSLRQEYGYTF
DNA: TGTGCCAGCAGCTTAAGACAGGAATATGGCTACACCTTC

V: TRBV27
D: .
size: .
J: TRBJ1-4
CDR3: CASSAGTPREKLFF
DNA: TGTGCCAGCAGTGCCGGGACACCCCGTGAAAAACTGTTTTTT

V: TRBV18
D: TRBD2
size: .
J: TRBJ2-7
CDR3: CASSPDLAGAYEQYF
DNA: TGTGCCAGCTCACCAGACCTAGCGGGGGCCTACGAGCAGTACTTC

V: TRBV4-3
D: .
size: .
J: TRBJ2-1
CDR3: CASSHLAVSSSYNEQFF
DNA: TGCGCCAGCAGCCACTTAGCGGTTTCTAGCTCCTACAATGAGCAGTTCTTC

V: TRBV7-9
D: .
size: .
J: TRBJ1-6
CDR3: CASSQKGDNSPLHF
DNA: TGTGCCAGCAGCCAGAAGGGGGACAATTCACCCCTCCACTTT

V: TRBV11-3
D: TRBD2
size: .
J: TRBJ2-5
CDR3: CASSLVRGGGLGPTKETQYF
DNA: TGTGCCAGCAGCTTAGTCCGCGGGGGGGGATTAGGACCAACGAAAGAGACCCAGTACTTC

V: TRBV4-1
D: .
size: .
J: TRBJ2-2
CDR3: CASSQRVSGNTGELFF
DNA: TGCGCCAGCAGCCAGAGGGTATCCGGGAACACCGGGGAGCTGTTTTTT

V: TRBV7-6
D: TRBD1
size: .
J: TRBJ2-7
CDR3: CASSPYSGTEPYEQYF
DNA: TGTGCCAGCAGCCCCTACTCCGGGACAGAACCCTACGAGCAGTACTTC

V: TRBV19
D: TRBD1
size: once
J: TRBJ1-1
CDR3: CASKFRDRVGTEAFF
DNA: TGTGCCAGTAAGTTTCGGGACAGGGTTGGCACTGAAGCTTTCTTT

V: TRBV19
D: .
size: .
J: TRBJ1-1
CDR3: CASSIDRFKLGQTNTEAFF
DNA: TGTGCCAGTAGTATAGATAGATTTAAATTGGGACAAACGAACACTGAAGCTTTCTTT

V: TRBV5-4
D: TRBD1
size: .
J: TRBJ2-7
CDR3: CASSLGQGVIYEQYF
DNA: TGTGCCAGCAGCTTGGGACAGGGGGTAATCTACGAGCAGTACTTC

V: TRBV4-1
D: .
size: .
J: TRBJ1-2
CDR3: CASSQDRDLNYGYTF
DNA: TGCGCCAGCAGCCAGGACAGAGACCTGAACTATGGCTACACCTTC

V: TRBV19
D: .
size: .
J: TRBJ1-2
CDR3: CASSMAGESYGYTF
DNA: TGTGCCAGTAGTATGGCAGGGGAGAGCTATGGCTACACCTTC

V: TRBV6-6
D: TRBD1
size: .
J: TRBJ2-5
CDR3: CASSHGTGKGETQYF
DNA: TGTGCCAGCAGTCACGGGACAGGGAAGGGAGAGACCCAGTACTTC

V: TRBV3-1/TRBV3-2
D: TRBD2
size: few
J: TRBJ2-5
CDR3: CASSIPSGGGETQYF
DNA: TGTGCCAGCAGCATCCCTAGCGGGGGTGGGGAGACCCAGTACTTC

V: TRBV11-2
D: TRBD1
size: .
J: TRBJ2-7
CDR3: CASSLGPGTGFLEQYF
DNA: TGTGCCAGCAGCTTAGGACCCGGGACAGGGTTCCTCGAGCAGTACTTC